This T cell receptor (beta chain) derives from a study of shared clonotypes between healthy human individuals. Overall study context: Plates per donor: three CD4 naive, three CD4 memory, two CD8 naive, one CD8 memory.

Donors were healthy HIV-negative adults without recent acute infections or vaccinations. Both subsets, CD45RA+ naive and CD45RA-negative memory, were split from the CD4+ cells. Germline V CDR1 and CDR2: MDHEN, SYDVKM. Deletions cut 7 bases from V and 3 bases from J, with 21 bases between. There are 16 residues in the CDR3. Turning to this clone: Its antigen is not known.

The method was immunoSEQ multiplex PCR; TCRdb's version includes in-frame clones alone and lacks a portion of them. The table shows 2,100,000 or so clones, with 90% to 96% occurring only once. Study observations and caveats: Memory subsets generally showed lower estimated richness than naive subsets.

The material sequenced was naive CD4+ T cells sorted from blood. Subset noted: CD45RA+ positively selected. The chain links TRBV28 to TRBJ1-1; TRBD1 is a possible D gene (5 bases). The receptor's source is a man younger than 30 in good health. CDR3 nucleotide sequence: TGTGCCAGCACCTTCCCGGGGGAATATGGGGACACTGAAGCTTTCTTT. It encodes CASTFPGEYGDTEAFF.